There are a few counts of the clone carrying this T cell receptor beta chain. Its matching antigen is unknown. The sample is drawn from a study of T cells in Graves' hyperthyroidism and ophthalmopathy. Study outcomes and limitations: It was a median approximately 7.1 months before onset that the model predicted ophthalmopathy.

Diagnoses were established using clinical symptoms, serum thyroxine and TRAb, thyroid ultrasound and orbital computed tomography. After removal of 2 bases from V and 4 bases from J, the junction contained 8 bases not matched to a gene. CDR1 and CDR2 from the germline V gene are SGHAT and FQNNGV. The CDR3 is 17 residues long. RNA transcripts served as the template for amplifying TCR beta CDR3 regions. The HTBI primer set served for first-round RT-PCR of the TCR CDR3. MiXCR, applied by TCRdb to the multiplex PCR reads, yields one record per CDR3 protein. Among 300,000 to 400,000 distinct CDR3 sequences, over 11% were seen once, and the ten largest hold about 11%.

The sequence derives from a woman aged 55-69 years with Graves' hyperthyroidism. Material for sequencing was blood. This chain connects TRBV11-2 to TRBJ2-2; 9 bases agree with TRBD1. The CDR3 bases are TGTGCCAGCAGCTTATTTCGGGACAGGGTTGTCACCGGGGAGCTGTTTTTT. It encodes CASSLFRDRVVTGELFF. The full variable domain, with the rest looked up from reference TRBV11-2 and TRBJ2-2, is EAGVAQSPRYKIIEKRQSVAFWCNPISGHATLYWYQQILGQGPKLLIQFQNNGVVDDSQLPKDRFSAERLKGVDSTLKIQPAKLEDSAVYLCASSLFRDRVVTGELFFGEGSRLTVL.